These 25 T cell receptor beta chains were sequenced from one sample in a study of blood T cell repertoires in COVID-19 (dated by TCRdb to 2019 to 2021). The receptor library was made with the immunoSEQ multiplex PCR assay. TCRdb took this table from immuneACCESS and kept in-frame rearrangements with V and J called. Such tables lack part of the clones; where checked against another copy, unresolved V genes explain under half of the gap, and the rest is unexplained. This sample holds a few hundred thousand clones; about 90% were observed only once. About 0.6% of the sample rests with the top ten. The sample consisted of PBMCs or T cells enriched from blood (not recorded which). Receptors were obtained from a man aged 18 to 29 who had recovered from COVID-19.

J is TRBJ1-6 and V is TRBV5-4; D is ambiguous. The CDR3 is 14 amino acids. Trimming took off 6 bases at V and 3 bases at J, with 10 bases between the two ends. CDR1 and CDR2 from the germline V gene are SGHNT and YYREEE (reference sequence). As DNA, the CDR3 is TGTGCCAGCAACCCCCCAGGCTATAATTCACCCCTCCACTTT. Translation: CASNPPGYNSPLHF.

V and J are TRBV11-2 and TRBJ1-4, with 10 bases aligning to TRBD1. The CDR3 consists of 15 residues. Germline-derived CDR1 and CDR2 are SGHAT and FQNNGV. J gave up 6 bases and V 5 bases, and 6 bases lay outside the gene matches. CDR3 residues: CASSPWDRGDEKLFF. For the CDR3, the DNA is TGTGCCAGCAGCCCCTGGGACAGGGGTGATGAAAAACTGTTTTTT.

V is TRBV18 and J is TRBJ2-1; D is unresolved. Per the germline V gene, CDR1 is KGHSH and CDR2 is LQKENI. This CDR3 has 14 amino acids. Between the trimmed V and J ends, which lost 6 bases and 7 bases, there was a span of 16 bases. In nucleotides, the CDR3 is TGTGCCAGCTCGGATGGCGGAGAGAAGAATGAGCAGTTCTTC. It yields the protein CASSDGGEKNEQFF.

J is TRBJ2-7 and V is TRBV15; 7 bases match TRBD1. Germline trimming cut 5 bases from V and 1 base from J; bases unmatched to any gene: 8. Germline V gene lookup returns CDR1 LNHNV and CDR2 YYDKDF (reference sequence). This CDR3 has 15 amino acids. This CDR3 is CATSQNRGPSYEQYF. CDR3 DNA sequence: TGTGCCACCAGCCAGAACAGGGGCCCTTCCTACGAGCAGTACTTC.

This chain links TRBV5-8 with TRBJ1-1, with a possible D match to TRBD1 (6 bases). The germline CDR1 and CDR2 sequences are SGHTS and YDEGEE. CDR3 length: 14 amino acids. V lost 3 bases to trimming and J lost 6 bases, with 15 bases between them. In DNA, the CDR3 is TGTGCCAGCAGCTCACGCCGGGACAAGGCTGAAGCTTTCTTT. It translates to CASSSRRDKAEAFF.

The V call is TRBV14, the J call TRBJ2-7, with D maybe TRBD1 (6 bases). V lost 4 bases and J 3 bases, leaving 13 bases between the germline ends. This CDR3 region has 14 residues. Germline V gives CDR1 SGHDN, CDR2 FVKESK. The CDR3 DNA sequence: TGTGCCAGCAGCCTCTCTGGGGGCCTCTACGAGCAGTACTTC. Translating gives CASSLSGGLYEQYF.

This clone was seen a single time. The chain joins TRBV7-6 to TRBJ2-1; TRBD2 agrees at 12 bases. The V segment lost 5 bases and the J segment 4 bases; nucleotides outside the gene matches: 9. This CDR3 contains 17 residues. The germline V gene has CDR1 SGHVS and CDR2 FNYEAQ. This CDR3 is CASSLKTSGRTYNEQFF. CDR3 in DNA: TGTGCCAGCAGCCTTAAGACTAGCGGGAGAACATACAATGAGCAGTTCTTC. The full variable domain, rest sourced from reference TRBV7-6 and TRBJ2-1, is GAGVSQSPRYKVTKRGQDVALRCDPISGHVSLYWYRQALGQGPEFLTYFNYEAQQDKSGLPNDRFSAERPEGSISTLTIQRTEQRDSAMYRCASSLKTSGRTYNEQFFGPGTRLTVL.

CDR3 DNA sequence: TGTGCCAGCAGTCCCCTGCCCGGGACAGAATCACCCCTCCACTTT. Amino acid sequence: CASSPLPGTESPLHF. V and J are TRBV6-5 and TRBJ1-6; 7 positions match TRBD1. CDR3 length: 15 residues. Germline CDR1 and CDR2: MNHEY and SVGAGI. V lost 5 bases, J lost 10 bases, and 11 bases stayed unmatched.

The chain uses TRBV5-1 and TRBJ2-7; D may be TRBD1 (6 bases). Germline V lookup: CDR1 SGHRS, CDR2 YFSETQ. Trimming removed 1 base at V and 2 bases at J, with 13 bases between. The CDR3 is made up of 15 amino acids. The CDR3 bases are TGCGCCAGCAGCTTGTGGTTGGGACAAACCTACGAGCAGTACTTC. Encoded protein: CASSLWLGQTYEQYF.

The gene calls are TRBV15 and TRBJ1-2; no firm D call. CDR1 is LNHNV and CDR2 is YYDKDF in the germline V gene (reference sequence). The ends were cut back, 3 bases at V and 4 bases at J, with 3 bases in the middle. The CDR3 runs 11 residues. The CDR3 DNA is TGTGCCACCAGCAGTCGCTATGGCTACACCTTC. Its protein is CATSSRYGYTF. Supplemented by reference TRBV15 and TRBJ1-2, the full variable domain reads DAMVIQNPRYQVTQFGKPVTLSCSQTLNHNVMYWYQQKSSQAPKLLFHYYDKDFNNEADTPDNFQSRRPNTSFCFLDIRSPGLGDTAMYLCATSSRYGYTFGSGTRLTVV.

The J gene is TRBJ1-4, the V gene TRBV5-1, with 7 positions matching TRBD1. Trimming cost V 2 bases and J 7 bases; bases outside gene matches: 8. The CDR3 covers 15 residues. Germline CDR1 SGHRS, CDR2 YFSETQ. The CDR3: CASSLVGTAPEKLFF. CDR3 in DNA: TGCGCCAGCAGCTTAGTCGGGACAGCCCCTGAAAAACTGTTTTTT.

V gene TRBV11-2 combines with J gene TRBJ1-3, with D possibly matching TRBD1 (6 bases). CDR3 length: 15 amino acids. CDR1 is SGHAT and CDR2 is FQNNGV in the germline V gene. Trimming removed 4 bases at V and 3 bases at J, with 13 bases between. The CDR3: CASSSTGQNGNTIYF. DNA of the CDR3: TGTGCCAGCAGCTCCACCGGACAGAATGGAAACACCATATATTTT.

The CDR3: CASTLTGVGYTF. The CDR3 DNA follows: TGTGCCAGCACCCTGACAGGGGTCGGCTACACCTTC. The chain is built from TRBV7-9 and TRBJ1-2; TRBD1 aligns across 8 bases. Germline V CDR1 and CDR2: SEHNR, FQNEAQ (reference sequence). This CDR3 has 12 residues. V lost 7 bases, J lost 8 bases, and 6 bases stayed unmatched.

CDR3 loop: CASSLAGPRDTEAFF. The CDR3 DNA reads as TGCGCCAGCAGCTTGGCAGGGCCCCGAGACACTGAAGCTTTCTTT. V is TRBV5-1 and J is TRBJ1-1; tentatively, D is TRBD1 (5 bases). Germline lookup yields CDR1 SGHRS and CDR2 YFSETQ. The length of the CDR3 is 15 residues. With 0 bases removed from V and 3 bases from J, the gap between germline ends came to 12 bases. Full variable domain (missing parts from reference TRBV5-1 and TRBJ1-1): KAGVTQTPRYLIKTRGQQVTLSCSPISGHRSVSWYQQTPGQGLQFLFEYFSETQRNKGNFPGRFSGRQFSNSRSEMNVSTLELGDSALYLCASSLAGPRDTEAFFGQGTRLTVV.

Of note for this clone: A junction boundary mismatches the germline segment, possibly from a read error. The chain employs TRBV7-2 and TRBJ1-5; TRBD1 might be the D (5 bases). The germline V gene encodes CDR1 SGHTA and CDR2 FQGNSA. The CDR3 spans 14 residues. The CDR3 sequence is CASRFRGSNQPQHF. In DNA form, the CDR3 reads TGTGCCAGCCGCTTTAGGGGAAGCAATCAGCCCCAGCATTTT.

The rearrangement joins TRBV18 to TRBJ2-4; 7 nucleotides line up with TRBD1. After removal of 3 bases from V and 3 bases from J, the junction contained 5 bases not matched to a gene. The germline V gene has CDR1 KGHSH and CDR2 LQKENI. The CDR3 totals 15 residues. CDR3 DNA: TGTGCCAGCTCACCCGTCACAGGGGACAAAAACATTCAGTACTTC. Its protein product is CASSPVTGDKNIQYF. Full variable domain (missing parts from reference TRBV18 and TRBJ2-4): NAGVMQNPRHLVRRRGQEARLRCSPMKGHSHVYWYRQLPEEGLKFMVYLQKENIIDESGMPKERFSAEFPKEGPSILRIQQVVRGDSAAYFCASSPVTGDKNIQYFGAGTRLSVL.

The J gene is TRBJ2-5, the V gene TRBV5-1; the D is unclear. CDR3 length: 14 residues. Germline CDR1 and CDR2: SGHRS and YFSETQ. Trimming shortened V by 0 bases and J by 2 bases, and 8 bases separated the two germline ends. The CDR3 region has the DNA TGCGCCAGCAGCTTGGGGCAGAGGCAAGAGACCCAGTACTTC. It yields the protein CASSLGQRQETQYF.

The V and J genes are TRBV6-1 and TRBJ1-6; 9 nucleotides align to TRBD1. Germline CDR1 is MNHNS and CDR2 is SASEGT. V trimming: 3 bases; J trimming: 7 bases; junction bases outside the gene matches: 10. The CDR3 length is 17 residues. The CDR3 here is CASSDRRTGARNSPLHF. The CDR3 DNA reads TGTGCCAGCAGTGATAGACGGACAGGGGCTCGGAATTCACCCCTCCACTTT.

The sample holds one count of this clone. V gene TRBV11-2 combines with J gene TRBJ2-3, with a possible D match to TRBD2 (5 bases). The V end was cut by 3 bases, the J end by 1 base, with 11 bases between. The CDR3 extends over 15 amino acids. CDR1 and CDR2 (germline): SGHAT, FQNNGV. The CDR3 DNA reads TGTGCCAGCAGCTTGGACTCAGCCCGCACAGATACGCAGTATTTT. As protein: CASSLDSARTDTQYF.

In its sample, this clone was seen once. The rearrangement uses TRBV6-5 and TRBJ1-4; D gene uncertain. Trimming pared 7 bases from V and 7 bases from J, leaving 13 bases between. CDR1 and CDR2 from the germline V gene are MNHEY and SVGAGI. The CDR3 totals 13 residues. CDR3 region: CASTQEVGEKLFF. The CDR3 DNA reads TGTGCCAGCACTCAGGAGGTCGGTGAAAAACTGTTTTTT.

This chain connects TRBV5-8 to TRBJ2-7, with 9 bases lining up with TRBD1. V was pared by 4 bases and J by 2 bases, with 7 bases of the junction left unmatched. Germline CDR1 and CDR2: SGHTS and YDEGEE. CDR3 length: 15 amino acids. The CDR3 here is CASSPGTGKTYEQYF. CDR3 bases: TGTGCCAGCAGCCCCGGGACAGGGAAGACCTACGAGCAGTACTTC.

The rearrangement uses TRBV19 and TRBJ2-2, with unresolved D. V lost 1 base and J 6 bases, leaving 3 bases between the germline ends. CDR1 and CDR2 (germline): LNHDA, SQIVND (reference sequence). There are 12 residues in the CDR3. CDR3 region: CASSIVAGELFF. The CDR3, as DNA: TGTGCCAGTAGTATAGTAGCCGGGGAGCTGTTTTTT.

CDR3 loop: CSASPLEPREQFF. The CDR3 DNA reads as TGCAGTGCTAGTCCCCTAGAGCCCCGCGAGCAGTTCTTC. The V gene is TRBV20-1, the J gene TRBJ2-1; D is ambiguous. Germline V gene data show CDR1 as DFQATT and CDR2 as SNEGSKA (reference sequence). V lost 3 bases to trimming and J lost 10 bases, with 16 bases between them. CDR3 length: 13 residues.

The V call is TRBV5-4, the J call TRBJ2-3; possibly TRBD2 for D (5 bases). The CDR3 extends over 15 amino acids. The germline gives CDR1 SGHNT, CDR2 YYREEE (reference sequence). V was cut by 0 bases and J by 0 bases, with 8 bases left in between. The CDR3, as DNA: TGTGCCAGCAGCTTGGAGCGGTACAGCACAGATACGCAGTATTTT. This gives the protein CASSLERYSTDTQYF. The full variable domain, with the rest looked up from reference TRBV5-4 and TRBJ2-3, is ETGVTQSPTHLIKTRGQQVTLRCSSQSGHNTVSWYQQALGQGPQFIFQYYREEENGRGNFPPRFSGLQFPNYSSELNVNALELDDSALYLCASSLERYSTDTQYFGPGTRLTVL.

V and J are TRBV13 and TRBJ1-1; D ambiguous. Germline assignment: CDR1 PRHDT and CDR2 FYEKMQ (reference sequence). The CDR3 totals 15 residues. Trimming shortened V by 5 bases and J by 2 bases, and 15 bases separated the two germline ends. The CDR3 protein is CASSPRSRPNTEAFF. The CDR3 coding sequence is TGTGCCAGCAGCCCCCGGAGTCGTCCAAACACTGAAGCTTTCTTT. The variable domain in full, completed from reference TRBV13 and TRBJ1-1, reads AAGVIQSPRHLIKEKRETATLKCYPIPRHDTVYWYQQGPGQDPQFLISFYEKMQSDKGSIPDRFSAQQFSDYHSELNMSSLELGDSALYFCASSPRSRPNTEAFFGQGTRLTVV.